The 18 T cell receptor beta chains listed next were all sequenced from one sample in a study of cytomegalovirus exposure and HLA in healthy donors. 13 Jbeta primers and 60 Vbeta primers were used for the PCR. The assay was immunoSEQ multiplex PCR, and TCRdb's table has in-frame clones only and misses some. The sample has about 130,000 clones; approximately 85% are singletons. The sample taken for sequencing was PBMCs. Receptor source: a woman between 25 and 40 years old in good health and CMV-seropositive.

The chain's CDR3 is CASSLTSGANTGELFF. The CDR3 DNA is TGTGCCAGCAGCCTGACTAGCGGGGCGAACACCGGGGAGCTGTTTTTT. The chain uses TRBV11-1 and TRBJ2-2; 11 bases fit TRBD2. This CDR3 is 16 amino acids long. J was trimmed by 0 bases and V by 5 bases; bases with no gene match: 2. Germline assignment: CDR1 SGHAT and CDR2 FQDESV (reference sequence).

The gene calls are TRBV28 and TRBJ1-4; 8 nucleotides line up with TRBD1. The V and J ends lost 6 bases and 8 bases, in that order; junction bases with no gene match: 11. CDR1 and CDR2 (germline): MDHEN, SYDVKM. The CDR3 loop spans 15 amino acids. CDR3 sequence: CASRSWGRGQEKLFF. The CDR3 coding sequence is TGTGCCAGCAGAAGTTGGGGCAGGGGGCAGGAAAAACTGTTTTTT.

V gene TRBV18 combines with J gene TRBJ2-2; D uncertain. Germline V lookup: CDR1 KGHSH, CDR2 LQKENI. The CDR3 runs to 16 residues. V lost 6 bases and J lost 6, with 20 bases in between. Here the CDR3 DNA reads TGTGCCAGCTCTCGCACTTTGCTGGCAGGCGCCGGGGAGCTGTTTTTT. Protein sequence: CASSRTLLAGAGELFF.

The rearrangement joins TRBV21-1 to TRBJ2-7; the table calls TRBD2, which could not be checked here. TRBV21-1 is listed as a pseudogene. This CDR3 has 15 amino acids. The chain's CDR3 is CASSNKSLTSDEQYF. In nucleotides, the CDR3 is TGTGCCAGCAGCAATAAAAGCCTTACCAGCGACGAGCAGTACTTC.

This chain uses TRBV19 with TRBJ1-4; 9 positions agree with TRBD1. The germline V gene encodes CDR1 LNHDA and CDR2 SQIVND (reference sequence). The trim removed 3 bases at V and 8 bases at J, leaving 16 bases unmatched. CDR3 length equals 18 residues. The CDR3 coding sequence is TGTGCCAGTAGTATGGGGGACTCCGCACAGGGGGCGGGCGAAAAACTGTTTTTT. Translated: CASSMGDSAQGAGEKLFF.

The genes are TRBV7-8 and TRBJ1-5; D unresolved. Trimming stripped 7 bases from V and 1 base from J, with 14 bases between. CDR3 length: 15 amino acids. From germline, CDR1 is SGHVS and CDR2 FQNEAQ. The CDR3 DNA is TGTGCCAGCACCCTTATCCCGGGGAGCAATCAGCCCCAGCATTTT. This sequence encodes CASTLIPGSNQPQHF.

V gene TRBV11-2 combines with J gene TRBJ1-4, with D possibly being TRBD1 (6 bases). This CDR3 comprises 17 residues. Germline loops: CDR1 SGHAT, CDR2 FQNNGV. The ends were cut back, 6 bases at V and 7 bases at J, with 24 bases in the middle. The CDR3 reads CASRPPATGGQGEKLFF. Here the CDR3 DNA reads TGTGCCAGCAGACCTCCCGCGACCGGGGGGCAAGGTGAAAAACTGTTTTTT.

This clone turned up a few times. The chain combines TRBV4-1 with TRBJ1-5, with D unclear. The V end was cut by 0 bases, the J end by 0 bases, with 6 bases between. Germline lookup yields CDR1 MGHRA and CDR2 YSYEKL. CDR3 size: 15 residues. The CDR3 loop reads CASSQDRSSNQPQHF. The CDR3 nucleotides are TGCGCCAGCAGCCAAGATCGGTCTAGCAATCAGCCCCAGCATTTT.

This chain connects TRBV4-1 to TRBJ1-2; 10 positions match TRBD1. Germline values: CDR1 MGHRA, CDR2 YSYEKL. This CDR3 has 16 residues. V was clipped by 4 bases and J by 0 bases; unmatched bases: 5. CDR3 amino acids: CASSLGQGGANYGYTF. In DNA form, the CDR3 reads TGCGCCAGCAGCCTCGGACAGGGGGGCGCTAACTATGGCTACACCTTC.

The CDR3 loop is CASSSSGGGGFF. CDR3 DNA: TGTGCCAGCAGTTCGAGCGGGGGTGGGGGGTTCTTC. J is TRBJ2-1 and V is TRBV2; 8 bases fit TRBD2. CDR3 length equals 12 residues. Trimming removed 5 bases from V and 15 bases from J; junction bases left unmatched: 9. Germline assignment: CDR1 SNHLY and CDR2 FYNNEI.

The CDR3 DNA reads as TGCGCCAGCAGCCTAGGACTAGGGTCCTACGAGCAGTACTTC. It codes for CASSLGLGSYEQYF. This chain links TRBV4-1 with TRBJ2-7; TRBD2 matches 7 bases. V lost 4 bases, J lost 1 base, and 4 bases stayed unmatched. This CDR3 has 14 residues. Germline V gives CDR1 MGHRA, CDR2 YSYEKL.

A few counts support this clone. This chain links TRBV27 with TRBJ1-4; perhaps TRBD1 as D (6 bases). This CDR3 region has 18 residues. The germline V and J ends were trimmed by 2 bases and 8 bases, with 24 bases remaining between them. CDR1 and CDR2 from the germline V gene are MNHEY and SMNVEV (reference sequence). The CDR3 region is CASSLEGNRAWGFEKLFF. For the CDR3, the DNA is TGTGCCAGCAGTTTAGAGGGGAACAGGGCTTGGGGATTCGAAAAACTGTTTTTT.

The V gene is TRBV2, the J gene TRBJ2-2; a possible D gene is TRBD1 (6 bases). The CDR3 extends over 18 amino acids. Germline lookup yields CDR1 SNHLY and CDR2 FYNNEI. Trimming removed 0 bases at V and 1 base at J, with 15 bases between. For the CDR3, the DNA is TGTGCCAGCAGTGAAGCGCTTCAGGGGTTTCTGAACACCGGGGAGCTGTTTTTT. It encodes CASSEALQGFLNTGELFF.

A note on this clone: An end of the junction does not agree with germline; a read error may underlie this. This chain's CDR3 is CASSYSKYGVEAESF. The CDR3 region has the DNA TGTGCCAGCAGTTACTCGAAATATGGCGTCGAAGCGGAGTCTTTT. The rearrangement links TRBV6-6 to TRBJ2-3, with D possibly matching TRBD2 (5 bases). CDR3 length: 15 residues. CDR1 and CDR2 from the germline V gene are MNHNY and SVGAGI (reference sequence).

This chain joins TRBV27 and TRBJ2-7, with 8 bases aligning to TRBD2. Germline CDR1 MNHEY, CDR2 SMNVEV (reference sequence). The CDR3 covers 14 residues. Losses at the gene ends were 2 bases for V and 6 bases for J; bases not matched to a gene: 6. CDR3 loop: CASSLLAGMGEQYF. The DNA of the CDR3 is TGTGCCAGCAGTTTACTAGCGGGCATGGGCGAGCAGTACTTC.

This chain joins TRBV10-3 and TRBJ2-7, with 7 bases fitting TRBD1. The CDR3 length is 14 residues. The germline V gene has CDR1 ENHRY and CDR2 SYGVKD. V lost 6 bases to trimming and J lost 3 bases; unmatched junction nucleotides: 8. The CDR3 region has the DNA TGTGCCATCAGCACCGGGACAGAAAGCTACGAGCAGTACTTC. Translating gives CAISTGTESYEQYF.

The chain recombines TRBV6-6 with TRBJ1-2, with 9 positions matching TRBD1. Trimming cost V 1 base and J 8 bases; bases outside gene matches: 2. This CDR3 has 13 amino acids. Germline V gene data show CDR1 as MNHNY and CDR2 as SVGAGI (reference sequence). In DNA form, the CDR3 reads TGTGCCAGCAGTTACTGGACAGGGGAAGGCTACACCTTC. Amino acids: CASSYWTGEGYTF.

This clone was counted a single time. The rearrangement joins TRBV5-4 to TRBJ1-4; D possibly corresponds to TRBD1 (6 bases). This CDR3 contains 17 residues. Germline assignment: CDR1 SGHNT and CDR2 YYREEE (reference sequence). The germline V and J ends were trimmed by 4 bases and 0 bases, with 16 bases remaining between them. CDR3 DNA: TGTGCCAGCAGCCCGGGGACATCTCCTGCAACTAATGAAAAACTGTTTTTT. Translated, it gives CASSPGTSPATNEKLFF.